Following are 3 T cell receptor beta chains from one sample sequenced in a study of blood T cell repertoires in COVID-19. Sequencing used immunoSEQ multiplex PCR; TCRdb keeps in-frame clones, though not all of them. Of nearly 250,000 clones in the sample, around nine tenths were seen once. Sequenced input: peripheral blood. The receptors here all came from a woman aged 60-75 years who had recovered from COVID-19.

The chain has TRBV4-3 and TRBJ2-7; TRBD1 aligns across 9 bases. The CDR3 spans 16 residues. The germline gives CDR1 LGHNA, CDR2 YSLEER. V was pared by 1 base and J by 2 bases, with 6 bases of the junction left unmatched. CDR3 in DNA: TGCGCCAGCAGCCAAGTGGGGGGACAGGGAACCTACGAGCAGTACTTC. Translating it yields CASSQVGGQGTYEQYF.

This chain joins TRBV5-3 and TRBJ1-1; TRBD1 matches 7 bases. TRBV5-3 is an ORF for which the function is uncertain. V was pared by 4 bases and J by 2 bases, with 14 bases of the junction left unmatched. The CDR3 has 17 amino acids. The CDR3 here is CARSPRPHRGRNTEAFF. The CDR3 DNA reads TGTGCCAGAAGCCCGCGCCCCCACAGGGGCAGAAACACTGAAGCTTTCTTT.

This chain connects TRBV3-1 (or the pseudogene TRBV3-2) to TRBJ1-3, with D tentatively TRBD1 (5 bases). Trimming took off 3 bases at V and 8 bases at J, with 8 bases between the two ends. This CDR3 spans 12 amino acids. CDR1 is LGHDT, CDR2 YNNKEL, per germline (reference sequence). Written as DNA, the CDR3 is TGTGCCAGCAGCCATGGCAGGGACACCATATATTTT. It translates to CASSHGRDTIYF.